The clone carrying this TCR beta chain was detected a few times. What it binds is not known. This record belongs to a study of T cells in localized non-small cell lung cancer. Produced via immunoSEQ multiplex PCR; TCRdb's table is partial and in-frame only. The table records over 25,000 clones, over 80% of them present only once. Study-wide results and limits: The highest T cell clonality was in uninvolved adjacent lung, above tumor. Greater blood T cell density accompanied longer overall survival. Out of the top 100 tumor clones, a median roughly 52 were seen in adjacent lung.

The specimen comprised peripheral blood, sampled before any cancer treatment. This clonotype was obtained from a female donor of 60 years or more with stage I lung adenocarcinoma.

The CDR3 loop reads CASSDGGYQPQHF. CDR3 nucleotides: TGTGCCAGCAGTGACGGAGGTTATCAGCCCCAGCATTTT. This chain joins TRBV6-1 and TRBJ1-5; D unclear. Trimming pared 3 bases from V and 5 bases from J, leaving 8 bases between. Germline CDR1 MNHNS, CDR2 SASEGT. The CDR3 runs 13 residues.